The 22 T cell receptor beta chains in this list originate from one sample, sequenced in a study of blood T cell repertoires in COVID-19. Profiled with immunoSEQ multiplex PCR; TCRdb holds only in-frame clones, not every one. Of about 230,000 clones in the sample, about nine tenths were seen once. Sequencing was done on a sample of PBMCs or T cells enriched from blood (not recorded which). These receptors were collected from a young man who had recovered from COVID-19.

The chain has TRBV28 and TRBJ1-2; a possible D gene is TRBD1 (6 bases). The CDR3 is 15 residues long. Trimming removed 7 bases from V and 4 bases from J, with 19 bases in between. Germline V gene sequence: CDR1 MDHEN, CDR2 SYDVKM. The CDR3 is CASIAGAQLLYGYTF. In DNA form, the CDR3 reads TGTGCCAGCATTGCAGGGGCCCAACTGCTCTATGGCTACACCTTC.

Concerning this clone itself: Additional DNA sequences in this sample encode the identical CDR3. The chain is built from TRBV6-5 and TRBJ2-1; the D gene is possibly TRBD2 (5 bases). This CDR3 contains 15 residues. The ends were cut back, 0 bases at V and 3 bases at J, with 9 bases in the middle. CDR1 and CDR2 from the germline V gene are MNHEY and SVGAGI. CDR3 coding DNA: TGTGCCAGCAGTTACTCGCCGGGAAGCTACAATGAGCAGTTCTTC. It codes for CASSYSPGSYNEQFF.

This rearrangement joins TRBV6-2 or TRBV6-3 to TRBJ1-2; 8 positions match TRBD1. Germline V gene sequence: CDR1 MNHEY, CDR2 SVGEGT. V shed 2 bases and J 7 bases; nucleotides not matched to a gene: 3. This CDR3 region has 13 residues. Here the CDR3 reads CASSYPGGGGYTF. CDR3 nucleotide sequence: TGTGCCAGCAGTTACCCAGGGGGCGGTGGCTACACCTTC.

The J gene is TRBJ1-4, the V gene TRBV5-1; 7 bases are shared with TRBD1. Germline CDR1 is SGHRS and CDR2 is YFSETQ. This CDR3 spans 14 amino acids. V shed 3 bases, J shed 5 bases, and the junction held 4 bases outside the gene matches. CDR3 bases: TGCGCCAGCAGCTCGACAGGGAACAATGAAAAACTGTTTTTT. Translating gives CASSSTGNNEKLFF.

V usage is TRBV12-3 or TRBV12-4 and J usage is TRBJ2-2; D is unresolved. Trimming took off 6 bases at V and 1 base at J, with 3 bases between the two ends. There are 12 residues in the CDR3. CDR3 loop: CASSKNTGELFF. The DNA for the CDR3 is TGTGCCAGCAGCAAGAACACCGGGGAGCTGTTTTTT.

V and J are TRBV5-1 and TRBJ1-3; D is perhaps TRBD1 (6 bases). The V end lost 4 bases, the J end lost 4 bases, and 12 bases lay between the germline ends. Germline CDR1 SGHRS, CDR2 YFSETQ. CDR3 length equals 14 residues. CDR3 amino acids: CASSPTGLGNTIYF. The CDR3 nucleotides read TGCGCCAGCAGCCCAACAGGGCTCGGAAACACCATATATTTT. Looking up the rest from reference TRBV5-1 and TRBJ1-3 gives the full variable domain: KAGVTQTPRYLIKTRGQQVTLSCSPISGHRSVSWYQQTPGQGLQFLFEYFSETQRNKGNFPGRFSGRQFSNSRSEMNVSTLELGDSALYLCASSPTGLGNTIYFGEGSWLTVV.

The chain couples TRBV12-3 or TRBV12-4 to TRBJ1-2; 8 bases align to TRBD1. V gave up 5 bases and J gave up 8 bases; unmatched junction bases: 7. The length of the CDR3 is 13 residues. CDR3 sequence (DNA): TGTGCCAGCAGTCCAGACAGGGGAGGCGGCTACACCTTC. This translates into CASSPDRGGGYTF.

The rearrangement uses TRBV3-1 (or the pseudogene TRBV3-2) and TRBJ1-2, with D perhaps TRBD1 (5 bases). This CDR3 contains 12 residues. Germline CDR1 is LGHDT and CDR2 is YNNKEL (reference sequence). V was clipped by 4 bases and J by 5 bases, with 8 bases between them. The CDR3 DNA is TGTGCCAGCAGCCCGGGACTGTATGGCTACACCTTC. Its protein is CASSPGLYGYTF.

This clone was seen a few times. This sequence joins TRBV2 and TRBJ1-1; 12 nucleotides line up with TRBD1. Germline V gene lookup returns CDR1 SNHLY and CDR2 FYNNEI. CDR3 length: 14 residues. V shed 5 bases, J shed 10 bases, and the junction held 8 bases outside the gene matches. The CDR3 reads CASSQAGQGASAFF. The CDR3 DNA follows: TGTGCCAGCAGTCAGGCGGGACAGGGGGCCTCAGCTTTCTTT.

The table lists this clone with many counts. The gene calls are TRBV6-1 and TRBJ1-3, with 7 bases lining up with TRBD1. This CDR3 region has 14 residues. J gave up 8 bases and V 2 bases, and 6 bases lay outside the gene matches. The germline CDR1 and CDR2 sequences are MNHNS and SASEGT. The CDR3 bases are TGTGCCAGCAGTGAACCCGGGACAGCTGACACCATATATTTT. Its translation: CASSEPGTADTIYF.

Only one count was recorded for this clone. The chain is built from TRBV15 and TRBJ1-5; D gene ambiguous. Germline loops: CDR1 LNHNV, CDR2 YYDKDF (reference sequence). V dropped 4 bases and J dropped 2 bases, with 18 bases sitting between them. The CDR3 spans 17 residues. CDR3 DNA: TGTGCCACCAGCAAGGCGGGATTTAGTGGGGGCAATCAGCCCCAGCATTTT. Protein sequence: CATSKAGFSGGNQPQHF.

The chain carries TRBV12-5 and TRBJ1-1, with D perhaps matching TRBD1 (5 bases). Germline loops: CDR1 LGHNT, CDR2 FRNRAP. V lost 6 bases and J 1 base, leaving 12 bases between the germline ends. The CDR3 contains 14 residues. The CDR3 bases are TGTGCTAGTGGCCTGACAGCGACGAACACTGAAGCTTTCTTT. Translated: CASGLTATNTEAFF.

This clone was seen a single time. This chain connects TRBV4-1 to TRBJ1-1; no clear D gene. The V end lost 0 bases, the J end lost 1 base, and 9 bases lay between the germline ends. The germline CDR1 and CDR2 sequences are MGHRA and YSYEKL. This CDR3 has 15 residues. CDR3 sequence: CASSQDRQANTEAFF. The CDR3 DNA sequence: TGCGCCAGCAGCCAAGACCGGCAGGCGAACACTGAAGCTTTCTTT.

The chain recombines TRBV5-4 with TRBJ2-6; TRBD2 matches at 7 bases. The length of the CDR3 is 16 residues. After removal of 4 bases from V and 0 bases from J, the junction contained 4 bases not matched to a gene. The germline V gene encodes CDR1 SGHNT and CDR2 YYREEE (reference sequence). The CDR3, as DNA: TGTGCCAGCAGCGGGGGGGTACTCTCTGGGGCCAACGTCCTGACTTTC. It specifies CASSGGVLSGANVLTF.

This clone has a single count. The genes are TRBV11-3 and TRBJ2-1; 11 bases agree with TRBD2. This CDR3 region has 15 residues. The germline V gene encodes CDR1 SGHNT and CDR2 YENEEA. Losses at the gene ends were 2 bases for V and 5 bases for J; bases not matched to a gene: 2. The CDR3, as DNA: TGTGCCAGCAGCTTAAGACTAGCGGGGAACAATGAGCAGTTCTTC. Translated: CASSLRLAGNNEQFF.

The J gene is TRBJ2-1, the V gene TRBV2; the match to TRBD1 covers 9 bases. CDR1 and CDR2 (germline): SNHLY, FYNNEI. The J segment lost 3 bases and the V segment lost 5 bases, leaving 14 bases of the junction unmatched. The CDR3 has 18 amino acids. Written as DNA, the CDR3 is TGTGCCAGCAGTCCACCACCGGGACAGGGATTCCTCTACAATGAGCAGTTCTTC. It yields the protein CASSPPPGQGFLYNEQFF.

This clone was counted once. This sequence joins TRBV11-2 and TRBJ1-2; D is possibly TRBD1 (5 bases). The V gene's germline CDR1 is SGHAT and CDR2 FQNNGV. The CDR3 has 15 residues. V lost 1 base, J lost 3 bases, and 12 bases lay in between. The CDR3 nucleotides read TGTGCCAGCAGCTTAGGGGGGGGAGGCCACTATGGCTACACCTTC. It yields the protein CASSLGGGGHYGYTF.

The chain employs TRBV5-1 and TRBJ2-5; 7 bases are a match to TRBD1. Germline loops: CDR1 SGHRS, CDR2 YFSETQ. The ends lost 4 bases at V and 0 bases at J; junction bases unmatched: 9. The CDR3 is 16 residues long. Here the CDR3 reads CASSPETGYHQETQYF. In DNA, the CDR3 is TGCGCCAGCAGCCCAGAGACAGGGTATCACCAAGAGACCCAGTACTTC.

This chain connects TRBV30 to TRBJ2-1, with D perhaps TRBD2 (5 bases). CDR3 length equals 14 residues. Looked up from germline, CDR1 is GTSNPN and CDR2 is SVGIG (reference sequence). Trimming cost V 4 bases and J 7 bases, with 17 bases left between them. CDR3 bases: TGTGCCTGGAACGGGGAAGTTCTGTATAATGAGCAGTTCTTC. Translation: CAWNGEVLYNEQFF.

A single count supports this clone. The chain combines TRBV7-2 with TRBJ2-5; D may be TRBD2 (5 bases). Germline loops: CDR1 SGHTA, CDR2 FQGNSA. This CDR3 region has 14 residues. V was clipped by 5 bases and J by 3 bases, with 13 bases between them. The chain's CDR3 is CASSPLRGKETQYF. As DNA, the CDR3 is TGTGCCAGCAGCCCCCTAAGAGGGAAAGAGACCCAGTACTTC.

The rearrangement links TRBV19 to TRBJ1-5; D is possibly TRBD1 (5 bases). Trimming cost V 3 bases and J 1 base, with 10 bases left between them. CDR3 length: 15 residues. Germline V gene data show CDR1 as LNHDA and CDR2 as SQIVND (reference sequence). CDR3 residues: CASSMGGSSNQPQHF. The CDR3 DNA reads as TGTGCCAGTAGTATGGGGGGATCAAGCAATCAGCCCCAGCATTTT.

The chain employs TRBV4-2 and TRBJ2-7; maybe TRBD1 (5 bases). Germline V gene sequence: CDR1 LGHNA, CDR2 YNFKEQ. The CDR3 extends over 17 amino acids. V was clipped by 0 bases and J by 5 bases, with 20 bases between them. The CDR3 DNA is TGTGCCAGCAGCCAAGATGCGGCCACAGGAGCCTATAACGAGCAGTACTTC. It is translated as CASSQDAATGAYNEQYF.